A selection of T cell receptor beta chains follows, all from one sample in a study of CD8+ T cells in alopecia areata. Assay: immunoSEQ multiplex PCR; the TCRdb copy retains only in-frame clones and omits some. The sample includes approximately 34,000 clones, around 59% of them seen just once. The specimen was NKG2D-high CD8+ T cells sorted from blood. These receptors were taken from a human donor with alopecia areata. The CDR3 runs from the conserved cysteine through the conserved F or W. Each record gives: CDR3 DNA, CDR3 protein, V gene, D gene, clone size, J gene. D genes are given only for firm matches. The size of a clone is reported for some rows only, either as once, few or many, or as a class for expanded clones.

cdr3_nt: TGCAGCGTTGAAGTGCGGAGGGGGCAGTTCTTC
cdr3_aa: CSVEVRRGQFF
v_call: TRBV29-1
d_call: -
clone_size: -
j_call: TRBJ2-1

cdr3_nt: TGTGCCAGCAGCTTCGTGCAAACTGAAGCTTTCTTT
cdr3_aa: CASSFVQTEAFF
v_call: TRBV7-9
d_call: -
clone_size: -
j_call: TRBJ1-1

cdr3_nt: TGCGCCAGCAGCCTGGGACAGGGCAATCAGCCCCAGCATTTT
cdr3_aa: CASSLGQGNQPQHF
v_call: TRBV4-1
d_call: TRBD1
clone_size: few
j_call: TRBJ1-5

cdr3_nt: TGTGCCAGCAGTGAATTAGGAGCAGGGGAGAACACCGGGGAGCTGTTTTTT
cdr3_aa: CASSELGAGENTGELFF
v_call: TRBV25-1
d_call: -
clone_size: -
j_call: TRBJ2-2

cdr3_nt: TGCGCCAGCAGCTTCAACTTCTACGAGCAGTACTTC
cdr3_aa: CASSFNFYEQYF
v_call: TRBV5-1
d_call: -
clone_size: few
j_call: TRBJ2-7

cdr3_nt: TGCAGCGTTGTCACCCGGGGGGCTAGCGGGAGGAGAACTGGGGCCAACGTCCTGACTTTC
cdr3_aa: CSVVTRGASGRRTGANVLTF
v_call: TRBV29-1
d_call: TRBD2
clone_size: few
j_call: TRBJ2-6

cdr3_nt: TGTGCCAGCAGTTCCGGACAGGGCAGAGAGACCCAGTACTTC
cdr3_aa: CASSSGQGRETQYF
v_call: TRBV28
d_call: TRBD1
clone_size: few
j_call: TRBJ2-5

cdr3_nt: TGTGCCAGCAGCCCGACTAGCGGGGGGGCCTCAGATACGCAGTATTTT
cdr3_aa: CASSPTSGGASDTQYF
v_call: TRBV7-9
d_call: TRBD2
clone_size: -
j_call: TRBJ2-3

cdr3_nt: TGCAGCGCCATTAGCGGGAGGGCCAGGAATGAGCAGTTCTTC
cdr3_aa: CSAISGRARNEQFF
v_call: TRBV29-1
d_call: TRBD2
clone_size: few
j_call: TRBJ2-1

cdr3_nt: TGCGCCAGCAGCCCAGGCGGCACTGAAGCTTTCTTT
cdr3_aa: CASSPGGTEAFF
v_call: TRBV4-1
d_call: -
clone_size: -
j_call: TRBJ1-1

cdr3_nt: TGCGCCAGCAGCTGGAGGGGGCTGGGCGGGGCCAACGTCCTGACTTTC
cdr3_aa: CASSWRGLGGANVLTF
v_call: TRBV5-1
d_call: -
clone_size: -
j_call: TRBJ2-6

cdr3_nt: TGTGCCAGCAGCTCGAACCCCGGGGGGACCCACGAGCAGTACTTC
cdr3_aa: CASSSNPGGTHEQYF
v_call: TRBV13
d_call: TRBD2
clone_size: few
j_call: TRBJ2-7

cdr3_nt: TGTGCCAGCAGTAATAGAGGGGGGAATCAGCCCCAGCATTTT
cdr3_aa: CASSNRGGNQPQHF
v_call: TRBV6-6
d_call: -
clone_size: -
j_call: TRBJ1-5

cdr3_nt: TGTGCCAGCAGTGAGTTAAGGAAGAACACTGAAGCTTTCTTT
cdr3_aa: CASSELRKNTEAFF
v_call: TRBV2
d_call: -
clone_size: -
j_call: TRBJ1-1

cdr3_nt: TGTGCCAGTAGTATAATTGGGGGCAATGAGCAGTTCTTC
cdr3_aa: CASSIIGGNEQFF
v_call: TRBV19
d_call: -
clone_size: -
j_call: TRBJ2-1

cdr3_nt: TGTGCCAGCAGCCCGGGTGCCTCAGATGAGCAGTTCTTC
cdr3_aa: CASSPGASDEQFF
v_call: TRBV6-4
d_call: -
clone_size: many
j_call: TRBJ2-1

cdr3_nt: TGCGCCAGCAGCCGAGGGGACAGCCCAGATACGCAGTATTTT
cdr3_aa: CASSRGDSPDTQYF
v_call: TRBV4-3
d_call: TRBD1
clone_size: -
j_call: TRBJ2-3

cdr3_nt: TGTGCCAGCAGTGGGACTAGCGGGATGAATGAGCAGTTCTTC
cdr3_aa: CASSGTSGMNEQFF
v_call: TRBV2
d_call: TRBD2
clone_size: -
j_call: TRBJ2-1

cdr3_nt: TGTGCCAGCAGCGGGAGACCGACTAATAATTCACCCCTCCACTTT
cdr3_aa: CASSGRPTNNSPLHF
v_call: TRBV9
d_call: -
clone_size: few
j_call: TRBJ1-6

cdr3_nt: TGCGCCAGCAGCCAGGGGGGCGACACCGGGGAGCTGTTTTTT
cdr3_aa: CASSQGGDTGELFF
v_call: TRBV4-1
d_call: -
clone_size: few
j_call: TRBJ2-2

cdr3_nt: TGCAGCGTGACAGGTTGGACCGGGGAGCTGTTTTTT
cdr3_aa: CSVTGWTGELFF
v_call: TRBV29-1
d_call: -
clone_size: few
j_call: TRBJ2-2

cdr3_nt: TGTGCCAGCAGCTTACCTAGCGGGGGACCTCCCACAGATACGCAGTATTTT
cdr3_aa: CASSLPSGGPPTDTQYF
v_call: TRBV7-9
d_call: TRBD2
clone_size: -
j_call: TRBJ2-3

cdr3_nt: TGTGCCAGCAGCTGGGACAGGGATAATTCACCCCTCCACTTT
cdr3_aa: CASSWDRDNSPLHF
v_call: TRBV25-1
d_call: TRBD1
clone_size: -
j_call: TRBJ1-6

cdr3_nt: TGTGCCAGCAGCTTGTGGGCCGCGGGGGGGTCGTACAATGAGCAGTTCTTC
cdr3_aa: CASSLWAAGGSYNEQFF
v_call: TRBV5-4
d_call: TRBD2
clone_size: -
j_call: TRBJ2-1

cdr3_nt: TGCGCCAGCAGCCCCCAAGAGGGGATGAACACTGAAGCTTTCTTT
cdr3_aa: CASSPQEGMNTEAFF
v_call: TRBV4-3
d_call: -
clone_size: -
j_call: TRBJ1-1

cdr3_nt: TGTGCCAGCAGCGTATGGGACTTAGCGGCTGAGCAGTTCTTC
cdr3_aa: CASSVWDLAAEQFF
v_call: TRBV9
d_call: -
clone_size: -
j_call: TRBJ2-1

cdr3_nt: TGTGCCAGCAGTGAACGGAACCACCTTAACACTGAAGCTTTCTTT
cdr3_aa: CASSERNHLNTEAFF
v_call: TRBV2
d_call: -
clone_size: -
j_call: TRBJ1-1

cdr3_nt: TGCAGCGTTGAACAGGACACACCCTACGAGCAGTACTTC
cdr3_aa: CSVEQDTPYEQYF
v_call: TRBV29-1
d_call: -
clone_size: -
j_call: TRBJ2-7

cdr3_nt: TGTGCCACCAGCAGGTTCAGGGGTTCTGGAAACACCATATATTTT
cdr3_aa: CATSRFRGSGNTIYF
v_call: TRBV15
d_call: -
clone_size: -
j_call: TRBJ1-3

cdr3_nt: TGCGCCAGCAGCGCTAGCGGGAGGGTATCCTACAATGAGCAGTTCTTC
cdr3_aa: CASSASGRVSYNEQFF
v_call: TRBV4-3
d_call: TRBD2
clone_size: -
j_call: TRBJ2-1

cdr3_nt: TGTGCCAGCAGCTTGGGAGGGTTTACCACTGAAGCTTTCTTT
cdr3_aa: CASSLGGFTTEAFF
v_call: TRBV7-9
d_call: -
clone_size: -
j_call: TRBJ1-1

cdr3_nt: TGTGCCAGCAGCTTAGCGAGGTCCGGAAATGAAAAACTGTTTTTT
cdr3_aa: CASSLARSGNEKLFF
v_call: TRBV7-8
d_call: -
clone_size: few
j_call: TRBJ1-4

cdr3_nt: TGTGCCAGCAGCTTAGGGGGGAGAGGAAACATTCAGTACTTC
cdr3_aa: CASSLGGRGNIQYF
v_call: TRBV5-6
d_call: -
clone_size: -
j_call: TRBJ2-4

cdr3_nt: TGTGCCTGGAGCGATGGAGGGACAGGGTACGGGCCCACAGATACGCAGTATTTT
cdr3_aa: CAWSDGGTGYGPTDTQYF
v_call: TRBV30
d_call: TRBD1
clone_size: -
j_call: TRBJ2-3

cdr3_nt: TGTGCCAGCAGTTTAGGGCTTACCTACGAGCAGTACTTC
cdr3_aa: CASSLGLTYEQYF
v_call: TRBV28
d_call: -
clone_size: -
j_call: TRBJ2-7

cdr3_nt: TGTGCCAGCAGCTTAACAGGGGGAATAGACGAGCAGTACTTC
cdr3_aa: CASSLTGGIDEQYF
v_call: TRBV13
d_call: TRBD1
clone_size: -
j_call: TRBJ2-7

cdr3_nt: TGTGCCAGCAGTGCAAGACTAGCATCCGATACGCAGTATTTT
cdr3_aa: CASSARLASDTQYF
v_call: TRBV27
d_call: TRBD2
clone_size: -
j_call: TRBJ2-3

cdr3_nt: TGCGCCAGCTTAGTTAACACCGGGGAGCTGTTTTTT
cdr3_aa: CASLVNTGELFF
v_call: TRBV4-1
d_call: -
clone_size: -
j_call: TRBJ2-2

cdr3_nt: TGTGCCAGCAGCCAAGGAAGACAGGGAGCATCCTACGAGCAGTACTTC
cdr3_aa: CASSQGRQGASYEQYF
v_call: TRBV4-2
d_call: TRBD1
clone_size: -
j_call: TRBJ2-7

cdr3_nt: TGTGCCAGCAGCCAGGACCAAGGGGCGAATGAGCAGTTCTTC
cdr3_aa: CASSQDQGANEQFF
v_call: TRBV14
d_call: -
clone_size: many
j_call: TRBJ2-1

cdr3_nt: TGTGCCAGCACCAAACTCCCCGGCGGGACAGGGGAAGGCTACACCTTC
cdr3_aa: CASTKLPGGTGEGYTF
v_call: TRBV28
d_call: TRBD1
clone_size: -
j_call: TRBJ1-2

cdr3_nt: TGTGCCAGCAGTCCTGGGACCGGGGACTACGAGCAGTACTTC
cdr3_aa: CASSPGTGDYEQYF
v_call: TRBV7-9
d_call: -
clone_size: -
j_call: TRBJ2-7

cdr3_nt: TGTGCCAGCAGTTACTCAGTATACGAGCAGTACTTC
cdr3_aa: CASSYSVYEQYF
v_call: TRBV6-6
d_call: -
clone_size: few
j_call: TRBJ2-7

cdr3_nt: TGTGCCAGCAGTGAGGGTTCCGGCTATGGCTACACCTTC
cdr3_aa: CASSEGSGYGYTF
v_call: TRBV6-4
d_call: -
clone_size: -
j_call: TRBJ1-2

cdr3_nt: TGTGCCAGCAGCCAAGTCGGGCTAGAAGCGGGGACCTCCTACAATGAGCAGTTCTTC
cdr3_aa: CASSQVGLEAGTSYNEQFF
v_call: TRBV4-2
d_call: TRBD2
clone_size: few
j_call: TRBJ2-1

cdr3_nt: TGCGCCAGCAGCCAAGAAGTTAGCGGGAACTCCTACGAGCAGTACTTC
cdr3_aa: CASSQEVSGNSYEQYF
v_call: TRBV4-3
d_call: TRBD2
clone_size: few
j_call: TRBJ2-7

cdr3_nt: TGTGCCTGGAGTGTACCTAACGGGAGGGCCACTGAGCAGTTCTTC
cdr3_aa: CAWSVPNGRATEQFF
v_call: TRBV30
d_call: TRBD2
clone_size: few
j_call: TRBJ2-1

cdr3_nt: TGCGCCAGCAGCTTGGGGCTAGCAGCCTACAATGAGCAGTTCTTC
cdr3_aa: CASSLGLAAYNEQFF
v_call: TRBV5-1
d_call: -
clone_size: -
j_call: TRBJ2-1

cdr3_nt: TGTGCCAGCCCTACGGGGGGGAACACCGGGGAGCTGTTTTTT
cdr3_aa: CASPTGGNTGELFF
v_call: TRBV7-8
d_call: TRBD2
clone_size: many
j_call: TRBJ2-2

cdr3_nt: TGTGCCAGCAGCTCCCCTCTCATACAGGGGTACGAAGCCGGGGAGCTGTTTTTT
cdr3_aa: CASSSPLIQGYEAGELFF
v_call: TRBV7-9
d_call: TRBD1
clone_size: -
j_call: TRBJ2-2

cdr3_nt: TGTGCCAGCCTGGTGGGAGGGGACGAGCAGTTCTTC
cdr3_aa: CASLVGGDEQFF
v_call: TRBV18
d_call: TRBD2
clone_size: -
j_call: TRBJ2-1